This entry lists 26 T cell receptor beta chains sequenced from one sample in a study of shared clonotypes between healthy human individuals. Assay used: immunoSEQ multiplex PCR; TCRdb lists only in-frame clones, some missing. Here the sample spans roughly 2.2 million clones, 85% to 95% being singletons. Sequencing used naive CD4+ T cells from PBMCs. Noted subset: CD45RA+ positively selected. These TCRs come from a young man in good health. Some clones in this sample may be carry-over from other donors' samples.

Notes on this clone: Different DNA sequences within this sample yield the same CDR3. The V call is TRBV5-1, the J call TRBJ2-5; 7 nucleotides match TRBD2. V lost 0 bases to trimming and J lost 4 bases; unmatched junction nucleotides: 3. CDR1 and CDR2 from the germline V gene are SGHRS and YFSETQ. CDR3 length: 14 residues. CDR3 amino acids: CASSLGTSVETQYF. CDR3 sequence (DNA): TGCGCCAGCAGCTTGGGGACTAGTGTAGAGACCCAGTACTTC.

V and J are TRBV13 and TRBJ2-1, with D uncertain. V lost 4 bases and J 7 bases, leaving 14 bases between the germline ends. The CDR3 is 14 amino acids. Germline V CDR1 and CDR2: PRHDT, FYEKMQ (reference sequence). CDR3 loop: CASSWALWDNEQFF. The CDR3 DNA is TGTGCCAGCAGCTGGGCGTTGTGGGATAATGAGCAGTTCTTC.

V usage is TRBV7-9 and J usage is TRBJ2-6; the match to TRBD1 covers 8 bases. The CDR3 runs 19 residues. Germline CDR1 is SEHNR and CDR2 is FQNEAQ (reference sequence). J gave up 1 base and V 4 bases, and 12 bases lay outside the gene matches. The CDR3 spells CASSWPPGQGPSGANVLTF. CDR3 bases: TGTGCCAGCAGCTGGCCCCCCGGACAGGGACCTTCTGGGGCCAACGTCCTGACTTTC. Combining the CDR3 with reference TRBV7-9 and TRBJ2-6 gives the whole variable domain DTGVSQNPRHKITKRGQNVTFRCDPISEHNRLYWYRQTLGQGPEFLTYFQNEAQLEKSRLLSDRFSAERPKGSFSTLEIQRTEQGDSAMYLCASSWPPGQGPSGANVLTFGAGSRLTVL.

V gene TRBV27 combines with J gene TRBJ1-6, with 7 bases that match TRBD1. This CDR3 has 15 amino acids. Germline V gene data show CDR1 as MNHEY and CDR2 as SMNVEV (reference sequence). With 8 bases clipped from V and 6 bases from J, the junction kept 10 bases outside the gene matches. The DNA of the CDR3 is TGTGCCAGCCGGCCTCGGGGGACAGTTAATTCACCCCTCCACTTT. Amino acid sequence: CASRPRGTVNSPLHF.

The chain couples TRBV19 to TRBJ2-2; 8 nucleotides line up with TRBD1. V lost 3 bases, J lost 0 bases, and 3 bases stayed unmatched. Germline V gene lookup returns CDR1 LNHDA and CDR2 SQIVND (reference sequence). The CDR3 loop spans 16 amino acids. The CDR3 DNA is TGTGCCAGTAGTATTCTCAGGGGGCCGAACACCGGGGAGCTGTTTTTT. It encodes CASSILRGPNTGELFF.

The rearrangement uses TRBV7-3 and TRBJ2-7; 11 bases fit TRBD2. The CDR3 runs 16 residues. Per germline, CDR1 SGHTA and CDR2 FQGTGA. Trimming took 0 bases from V and 3 from J; bases not matched to a gene: 4. The CDR3 sequence is CASSLTAGTSGYEQYF. CDR3 DNA sequence: TGTGCCAGCAGCTTAACCGCCGGGACTAGCGGCTACGAGCAGTACTTC.

This chain joins TRBV4-2 and TRBJ2-3, with D maybe TRBD2 (6 bases). The CDR3 is 16 residues long. From germline, CDR1 is LGHNA and CDR2 YNFKEQ. The ends were cut back, 1 base at V and 1 base at J, with 12 bases in the middle. The CDR3 region has the DNA TGTGCCAGCAGCCAAGGTCCGGGAGACGGCACAGATACGCAGTATTTT. Amino acid sequence: CASSQGPGDGTDTQYF.

The genes are TRBV27 and TRBJ2-3, with 9 positions matching TRBD2. J gave up 4 bases and V 6 bases, and 11 bases lay outside the gene matches. The CDR3 is 16 amino acids. CDR1 is MNHEY, CDR2 SMNVEV, per germline (reference sequence). The CDR3, as DNA: TGTGCCAGCAGCCTTATGCCGGGACTAGCAGCAGATACGCAGTATTTT. Translating gives CASSLMPGLAADTQYF.

To note about this clone: Within the sample, other DNA sequences also encode this same CDR3. The CDR3 spells CASSLSSYEQYF. In DNA, the CDR3 is TGCGCCAGCAGCTTGTCCAGCTACGAGCAGTACTTC. The chain recombines TRBV5-1 with TRBJ2-7; no definite D call. CDR3 length: 12 residues. Trimming cost V 1 base and J 3 bases, with 5 bases left between them. The germline V gene encodes CDR1 SGHRS and CDR2 YFSETQ.

This clone was observed once. This chain joins TRBV5-1 and TRBJ2-3; no reliable D call. The CDR3 runs 14 residues. The V and J ends lost 3 bases and 0 bases respectively, with 8 bases between them. The germline V gene has CDR1 SGHRS and CDR2 YFSETQ. The CDR3 coding sequence is TGCGCCAGCAGCTACGTAGGAAGCACAGATACGCAGTATTTT. Protein: CASSYVGSTDTQYF.

As for this clone: The sample contains more than one DNA sequence encoding this CDR3. The J gene is TRBJ1-5, the V gene TRBV7-2; D remains ambiguous. V shed 1 base and J shed 6 bases, with 4 bases lying between them. Germline assignment: CDR1 SGHTA and CDR2 FQGNSA. The CDR3 extends over 12 amino acids. Here the CDR3 reads CASSLDGQPQHF. The CDR3, as DNA: TGTGCCAGCAGCTTAGACGGTCAGCCCCAGCATTTT. Looking up the rest from reference TRBV7-2 and TRBJ1-5 gives the full variable domain: GAGVSQSPSNKVTEKGKDVELRCDPISGHTALYWYRQSLGQGLEFLIYFQGNSAPDKSGLPSDRFSAERTGGSVSTLTIQRTQQEDSAVYLCASSLDGQPQHFGDGTRLSIL.

The chain uses TRBV19 and TRBJ1-1; D is perhaps TRBD1 (5 bases). Trimming stripped 11 bases from V and 2 bases from J, with 21 bases between. The germline gives CDR1 LNHDA, CDR2 SQIVND (reference sequence). The CDR3 runs to 15 residues. This CDR3 reads CASQQGAGQNTEAFF. For the CDR3, the DNA is TGTGCCTCCCAACAAGGGGCAGGGCAAAACACTGAAGCTTTCTTT.

This sequence joins TRBV28 and TRBJ2-5; D might be TRBD2 (5 bases). Trimming cost V 6 bases and J 4 bases, with 18 bases left between them. The CDR3 runs to 15 residues. The germline V gene has CDR1 MDHEN and CDR2 SYDVKM. The DNA of the CDR3 is TGTGCCAGCAGCCACCTACTTCGGACTTTAGAGACCCAGTACTTC. The encoded protein is CASSHLLRTLETQYF.

On this clone: A junction end diverges from the germline sequence, so it may reflect a read error. The V gene is TRBV5-6, the J gene TRBJ2-1, with D perhaps TRBD2 (6 bases). The CDR3 runs 15 residues. Germline V lookup: CDR1 SGHDT, CDR2 YYEEEE. The CDR3 bases are TGTGCCAGCACCTTGGGGGGAGGCTCCTACAATGAGCAGTTCTTC. Translation: CASTLGGGSYNEQFF. The entire variable domain, with the rest obtained from reference TRBV5-6 and TRBJ2-1, is as follows: DAGVTQSPTHLIKTRGQQVTLRCSPKSGHDTVSWYQQALGQGPQFIFQYYEEEERQRGNFPDRFSGHQFPNYSSELNVNALLLGDSALYLCASTLGGGSYNEQFFGPGTRLTVL.

This chain connects TRBV5-4 to TRBJ2-5; 8 bases agree with TRBD1. With 4 bases clipped from V and 4 bases from J, the junction kept 6 bases outside the gene matches. Germline V CDR1 and CDR2: SGHNT, YYREEE (reference sequence). The CDR3 contains 14 residues. The CDR3 region is CASSADRGRETQYF. CDR3 sequence (DNA): TGTGCCAGCAGCGCCGACAGGGGCCGAGAGACCCAGTACTTC.

The rearrangement uses TRBV11-2 and TRBJ1-1, with D unresolved. This CDR3 spans 15 amino acids. CDR1 is SGHAT, CDR2 FQNNGV, per germline. Trimming removed 3 bases from V and 4 bases from J, with 15 bases in between. The CDR3: CASSLNAGRSTEAFF. The CDR3 DNA reads as TGTGCCAGCAGCTTGAATGCCGGGCGGAGCACTGAAGCTTTCTTT.

V and J are TRBV29-1 and TRBJ1-2; a possible D gene is TRBD1 (6 bases). Germline-derived CDR1 and CDR2 are SQVTM and ANQGSEA. The ends were cut back, 1 base at V and 8 bases at J, with 14 bases in the middle. This CDR3 is 13 amino acids long. The CDR3 region has the DNA TGCAGCGTTGAAGGGCTGGGGGCAGCAGGCTACACCTTC. This encodes CSVEGLGAAGYTF.

The V call is TRBV19, the J call TRBJ2-7, with TRBD1 as a possible D gene (5 bases). CDR1 is LNHDA, CDR2 SQIVND, per germline (reference sequence). The V end lost 3 bases, the J end lost 0 bases, and 12 bases lay between the germline ends. This CDR3 contains 15 residues. CDR3 bases: TGTGCCAGTAGTATCCAACAGGAAAGCTCCTACGAGCAGTACTTC. Its translation is CASSIQQESSYEQYF.

This clone came up once. The CDR3 sequence: CASSDGGRYGYTF. For the CDR3, the DNA is TGTGCCAGCAGTGATGGGGGGCGGTATGGCTACACCTTC. V gene TRBV25-1 combines with J gene TRBJ1-2; perhaps TRBD1 as D (6 bases). V was cut by 3 bases and J by 5 bases, with 10 bases left in between. From germline, CDR1 is MGHDK and CDR2 SYGVNS. This CDR3 spans 13 amino acids.

CDR3: CASSRSLSGNTIYF. The CDR3 DNA sequence: TGTGCCAGCAGTCGTTCATTATCTGGAAACACCATATATTTT. The V and J genes are TRBV28 and TRBJ1-3, with no clear D. The CDR3 runs 14 residues. CDR1 is MDHEN, CDR2 SYDVKM, per germline. The V end was cut by 5 bases, the J end by 1 base, with 9 bases between.

This clone was detected once. The V call is TRBV5-1, the J call TRBJ2-1, with 7 bases identical to TRBD1. The CDR3 length is 16 residues. CDR1 is SGHRS, CDR2 YFSETQ, per germline. J lost 9 bases, V lost 0 bases, and 12 bases had no gene match. CDR3 amino acids: CASSLVPPPRQGEQFF. In DNA, the CDR3 is TGCGCCAGCAGCTTGGTGCCACCGCCGCGACAGGGTGAGCAGTTCTTC.

A note on this clone: Other DNA sequences in the sample encode the same CDR3. V usage is TRBV5-1 and J usage is TRBJ1-1; TRBD1 is a possible D gene (5 bases). Trimming took 4 bases from V and 0 from J, leaving 7 bases between them. The CDR3 has 13 amino acids. Germline loops: CDR1 SGHRS, CDR2 YFSETQ. CDR3 in amino acids: CASSPRVNTEAFF. CDR3 nucleotides: TGCGCCAGCAGCCCCAGGGTGAACACTGAAGCTTTCTTT. The full variable domain, completed using reference TRBV5-1 and TRBJ1-1, is KAGVTQTPRYLIKTRGQQVTLSCSPISGHRSVSWYQQTPGQGLQFLFEYFSETQRNKGNFPGRFSGRQFSNSRSEMNVSTLELGDSALYLCASSPRVNTEAFFGQGTRLTVV.

This chain joins TRBV11-2 and TRBJ1-6; the match to TRBD1 covers 7 bases. V lost 5 bases and J lost 10; bases outside the gene matches: 8. This CDR3 contains 14 residues. Germline CDR1 and CDR2: SGHAT and FQNNGV. The CDR3 loop reads CASSPDWTGSPLHF. CDR3 nucleotide sequence: TGTGCCAGCAGCCCCGACTGGACAGGATCACCCCTCCACTTT.

This chain connects TRBV7-2 to TRBJ1-4; tentatively, D is TRBD1 (5 bases). Trimming took 1 base from V and 6 from J, leaving 15 bases between them. The CDR3 consists of 16 residues. Germline V CDR1 and CDR2: SGHTA, FQGNSA. The CDR3 reads CASSLVSWDGDEKLFF. DNA of the CDR3: TGTGCCAGCAGCTTAGTGTCATGGGACGGAGATGAAAAACTGTTTTTT.

J is TRBJ1-1 and V is TRBV19, with TRBD1 matching 8 bases. CDR1 and CDR2 (germline): LNHDA, SQIVND (reference sequence). V dropped 4 bases and J dropped 4; count of bases not matched to a gene: 5. This CDR3 has 14 amino acids. As DNA, the CDR3 is TGTGCCAGTAGTAGGGGACAGGCCCTCACTGAAGCTTTCTTT. It specifies CASSRGQALTEAFF.

The gene calls are TRBV7-9 and TRBJ1-3; 7 positions agree with TRBD1. CDR3 size: 19 residues. Unmatched junction bases numbered 13, after V lost 2 bases and J lost 0 bases. Germline assignment: CDR1 SEHNR and CDR2 FQNEAQ (reference sequence). CDR3 DNA sequence: TGTGCCAGCAGCTTATGGGGTGGGACAGCAAAGAGCTCTGGAAACACCATATATTTT. Protein sequence: CASSLWGGTAKSSGNTIYF.